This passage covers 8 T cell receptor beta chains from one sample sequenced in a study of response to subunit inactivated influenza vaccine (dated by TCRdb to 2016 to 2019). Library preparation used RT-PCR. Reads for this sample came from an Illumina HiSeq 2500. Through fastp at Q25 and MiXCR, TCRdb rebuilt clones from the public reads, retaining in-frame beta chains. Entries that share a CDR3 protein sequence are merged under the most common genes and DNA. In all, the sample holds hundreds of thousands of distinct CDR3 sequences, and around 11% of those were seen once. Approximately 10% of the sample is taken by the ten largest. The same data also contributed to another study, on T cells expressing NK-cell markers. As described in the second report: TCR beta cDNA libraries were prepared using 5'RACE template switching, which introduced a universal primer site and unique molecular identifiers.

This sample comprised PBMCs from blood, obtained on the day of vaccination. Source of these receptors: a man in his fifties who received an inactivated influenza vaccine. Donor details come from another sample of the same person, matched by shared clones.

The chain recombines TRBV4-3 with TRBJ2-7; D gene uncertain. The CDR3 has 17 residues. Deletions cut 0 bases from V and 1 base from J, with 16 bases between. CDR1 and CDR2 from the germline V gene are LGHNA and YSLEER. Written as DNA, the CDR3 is TGCGCCAGCAGCCAAGATTTTTATGGGGTAGGGTCCTACGAGCAGTACTTC. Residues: CASSQDFYGVGSYEQYF.

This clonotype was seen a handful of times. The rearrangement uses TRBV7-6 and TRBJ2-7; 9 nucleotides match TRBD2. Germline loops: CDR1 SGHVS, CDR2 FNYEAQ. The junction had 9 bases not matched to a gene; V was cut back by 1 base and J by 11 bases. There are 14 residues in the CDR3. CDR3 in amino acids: CASSLEGFGGREYF. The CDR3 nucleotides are TGTGCCAGCAGCTTAGAGGGATTCGGCGGGAGGGAGTACTTC.

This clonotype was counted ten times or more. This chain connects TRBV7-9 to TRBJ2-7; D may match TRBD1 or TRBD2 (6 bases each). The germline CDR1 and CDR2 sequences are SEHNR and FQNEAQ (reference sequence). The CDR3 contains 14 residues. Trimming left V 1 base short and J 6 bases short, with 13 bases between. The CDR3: CASSLDGGLREQYF. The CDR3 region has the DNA TGTGCCAGCAGCTTAGATGGGGGGCTCCGCGAGCAGTACTTC.

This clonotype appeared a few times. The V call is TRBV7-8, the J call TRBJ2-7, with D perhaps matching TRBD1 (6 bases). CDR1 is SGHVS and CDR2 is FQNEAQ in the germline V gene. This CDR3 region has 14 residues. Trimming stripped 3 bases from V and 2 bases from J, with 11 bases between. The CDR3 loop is CASSFRGVPYEQYF. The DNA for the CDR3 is TGTGCCAGCAGCTTCAGGGGTGTTCCCTACGAGCAGTACTTC.

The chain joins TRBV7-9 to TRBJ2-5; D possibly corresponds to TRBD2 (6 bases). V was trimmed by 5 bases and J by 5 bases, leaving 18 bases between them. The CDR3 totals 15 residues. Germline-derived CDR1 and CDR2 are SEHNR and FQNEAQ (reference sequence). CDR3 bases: TGTGCCAGCAGCCATGTTCGCGGGGTATTTGAGACCCAGTACTTC. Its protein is CASSHVRGVFETQYF.

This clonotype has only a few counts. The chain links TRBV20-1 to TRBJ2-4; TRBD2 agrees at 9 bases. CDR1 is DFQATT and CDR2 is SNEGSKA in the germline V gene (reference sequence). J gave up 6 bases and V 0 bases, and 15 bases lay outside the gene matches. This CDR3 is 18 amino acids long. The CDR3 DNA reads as TGCAGTGCTAGAGATCCTCTAGCGGGGTCCACTGGGACAAACATTCAGTACTTC. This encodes CSARDPLAGSTGTNIQYF.

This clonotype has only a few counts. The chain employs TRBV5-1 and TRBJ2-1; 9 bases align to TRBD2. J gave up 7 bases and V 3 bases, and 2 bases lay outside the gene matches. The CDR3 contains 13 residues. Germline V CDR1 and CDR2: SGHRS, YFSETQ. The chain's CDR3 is CASSSSGNNEQFF. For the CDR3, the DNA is TGCGCCAGCAGCTCTAGCGGGAATAATGAGCAGTTCTTC.

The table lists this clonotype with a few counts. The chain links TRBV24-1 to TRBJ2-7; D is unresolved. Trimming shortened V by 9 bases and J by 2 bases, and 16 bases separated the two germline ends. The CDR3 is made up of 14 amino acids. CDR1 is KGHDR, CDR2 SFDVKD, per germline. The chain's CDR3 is CATDPYGLAYEQYF. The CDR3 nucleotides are TGTGCCACCGACCCCTATGGGCTAGCCTACGAGCAGTACTTC.